Shown below are 20 T cell receptor beta chains from a single sample sequenced in a study of Graves' ophthalmopathy and Graves' hyperthyroidism (dated by TCRdb to the late 2010s). This sample was sequenced with an Illumina HiSeq 2000. TCR beta CDR3 regions were amplified from RNA transcripts for repertoire sequencing. A first-round RT-PCR used HTBI primers with the Qiagen OneStep RT-PCR kit, followed by a second-round multiplex PCR, size selection and purification. TCRdb handled the public reads itself, with Q25 trimming in fastp and clone calling in MiXCR, and kept productive beta chains. Duplicate CDR3 protein sequences are folded into a single record with the most common DNA and genes. Here the sample has 150,000 to 200,000 distinct CDR3 sequences; 39% occur a single time. The ten largest make up about 8.2% of the sample. The sample comprised peripheral blood. The receptors originated from a man between 25 and 39 years old with Graves' ophthalmopathy. Donor details come from another sample of the same person, matched by shared clones.

This clonotype occurred many times. The genes are TRBV4-2 and TRBJ1-1; maybe TRBD1 (6 bases). The germline V and J ends were trimmed by 1 base and 0 bases, with 18 bases remaining between them. The length of the CDR3 is 18 residues. Germline CDR1 is LGHNA and CDR2 is YNFKEQ. The CDR3 bases are TGTGCCAGCAGCCAAGCTCGAGGGGGTAGCAAGATGAACACTGAAGCTTTCTTT. This encodes CASSQARGGSKMNTEAFF.

This clonotype was detected many times. The chain links TRBV15 to TRBJ2-7; D not resolved. The V and J ends lost 0 bases and 0 bases respectively, with 6 bases between them. The CDR3 has 14 amino acids. Germline lookup yields CDR1 LNHNV and CDR2 YYDKDF (reference sequence). The CDR3 spells CATSREPSSYEQYF. In DNA, the CDR3 is TGTGCCACCAGCAGAGAGCCCAGCTCCTACGAGCAGTACTTC.

This clonotype has a count of ten or more. The chain joins TRBV24-1 to TRBJ1-2; no definite D call. This CDR3 has 12 amino acids. Trimming shortened V by 1 base and J by 8 bases, and 7 bases separated the two germline ends. Germline lookup yields CDR1 KGHDR and CDR2 SFDVKD. The CDR3 sequence is CATSDFRGGYTF. As DNA, the CDR3 is TGTGCCACCAGTGATTTCCGGGGAGGCTACACCTTC.

In this sample, this clonotype turned up many times. This chain joins TRBV2 and TRBJ1-5, with D possibly being TRBD1 (5 bases). This CDR3 is 13 amino acids long. V was shortened by 8 bases and J by 7 bases, with 15 bases between the two germline ends. Germline V gives CDR1 SNHLY, CDR2 FYNNEI. CDR3 nucleotide sequence: TGTGCCAGCTTGGGGGAGCCGGGGCAGCCCCAGCATTTT. Amino acid sequence: CASLGEPGQPQHF.

This clonotype was recorded many times. This chain links TRBV6-5 with TRBJ2-7; D perhaps matches TRBD1 (6 bases). V was cut by 4 bases and J by 7 bases, with 20 bases left in between. The CDR3 has 15 amino acids. From germline, CDR1 is MNHEY and CDR2 SVGAGI. The chain's CDR3 is CASSFQGTSMWEQYF. CDR3 DNA: TGTGCCAGCAGTTTCCAGGGGACAAGTATGTGGGAGCAGTACTTC.

This clonotype was seen at least ten times. The chain recombines TRBV13 with TRBJ2-7; D is undetermined. Germline CDR1 PRHDT, CDR2 FYEKMQ (reference sequence). Trimming cost V 5 bases and J 3 bases, with 8 bases left between them. The CDR3 is made up of 12 amino acids. DNA for the CDR3: TGTGCCAGCAGCCAAGACAACTACGAGCAGTACTTC. Protein product: CASSQDNYEQYF.

This clonotype has a single count. The chain couples TRBV28 to TRBJ1-1; D uncertain. The CDR3 runs 14 residues. V was pared by 4 bases and J by 6 bases, with 15 bases between. Germline V gene lookup returns CDR1 MDHEN and CDR2 SYDVKM. DNA of the CDR3: TGTGCCAGCAGTTACCGGGGAGCAGTAGCTGAAGCTTTCTTT. Translation: CASSYRGAVAEAFF.

The chain is built from TRBV19 and TRBJ1-2; 8 bases align to TRBD1. There are 14 residues in the CDR3. Germline V lookup: CDR1 LNHDA, CDR2 SQIVND (reference sequence). V shed 3 bases, J shed 6 bases, and the junction held 6 bases outside the gene matches. In DNA form, the CDR3 reads TGTGCCAGTAGTATGGACAGGGAGGGTGATGGCTACACCTTC. Protein sequence: CASSMDREGDGYTF. Combining the CDR3 with reference TRBV19 and TRBJ1-2 gives the whole variable domain DGGITQSPKYLFRKEGQNVTLSCEQNLNHDAMYWYRQDPGQGLRLIYYSQIVNDFQKGDIAEGYSVSREKKESFPLTVTSAQKNPTAFYLCASSMDREGDGYTFGSGTRLTVV.

In this sample, this clonotype turned up many times. The gene calls are TRBV7-2 and TRBJ2-5; unclear D gene. Per the germline V gene, CDR1 is SGHTA and CDR2 is FQGNSA. This CDR3 is built from 14 residues. The V end lost 3 bases, the J end lost 5 bases, and 13 bases lay between the germline ends. CDR3 residues: CASSFIRAWETQYF. The CDR3 nucleotides are TGTGCCAGCAGCTTCATAAGGGCCTGGGAGACCCAGTACTTC.

The chain combines TRBV11-2 with TRBJ2-3; D is unclear. Trimming removed 4 bases at V and 0 bases at J, with 20 bases between. Germline V gene sequence: CDR1 SGHAT, CDR2 FQNNGV. This CDR3 comprises 18 residues. The CDR3 sequence: CASSSIRAGGSSTDTQYF. The CDR3, as DNA: TGTGCCAGCAGCTCGATTCGGGCAGGCGGTTCTAGCACAGATACGCAGTATTTT.

In this sample, this clonotype turned up many times. The V and J genes are TRBV20-1 and TRBJ2-5, with TRBD2 matching 9 bases. V dropped 3 bases and J dropped 1; count of bases not matched to a gene: 3. Germline CDR1 DFQATT, CDR2 SNEGSKA (reference sequence). The CDR3 consists of 14 residues. The CDR3 spells CSARLGLAQETQYF. The CDR3 nucleotides read TGCAGTGCTAGGTTGGGACTAGCCCAAGAGACCCAGTACTTC.

This clonotype has ten or more counts. The rearrangement uses TRBV7-2 and TRBJ2-4; D perhaps matches TRBD2 (5 bases). Germline assignment: CDR1 SGHTA and CDR2 FQGNSA. The CDR3 runs 16 residues. Trimming cost V 5 bases and J 1 base, with 15 bases left between them. For the CDR3, the DNA is TGTGCCAGCAGCCCTCGGGAAAACGCTGCCAAAAACATTCAGTACTTC. Encoded protein: CASSPRENAAKNIQYF.

V and J are TRBV29-1 and TRBJ1-1, with TRBD1 identical over 7 bases. Germline trimming cut 6 bases from V and 1 base from J; bases unmatched to any gene: 11. The germline gives CDR1 SQVTM, CDR2 ANQGSEA. The CDR3 runs to 15 residues. The CDR3 loop reads CSVPRQGGGNTEAFF. The CDR3, as DNA: TGCAGCGTCCCGCGACAGGGTGGAGGGAACACTGAAGCTTTCTTT.

At least ten counts were recorded for this clonotype. The rearrangement links TRBV29-1 to TRBJ1-5; 8 bases map to TRBD1. V was pared by 4 bases and J by 4 bases, with 3 bases of the junction left unmatched. The V gene's germline CDR1 is SQVTM and CDR2 ANQGSEA. The CDR3 has 13 amino acids. CDR3 sequence (DNA): TGCAGCGTTGGGGACAGGTTGAATCAGCCCCAGCATTTT. This encodes CSVGDRLNQPQHF.

The chain employs TRBV12-3 or TRBV12-4 and TRBJ2-5; tentatively, D is TRBD1 or TRBD2 (5 bases each). The length of the CDR3 is 13 residues. Trimming cost V 3 bases and J 7 bases, with 12 bases left between them. CDR3 amino acids: CASSFDNGGTQYF. Here the CDR3 DNA reads TGTGCCAGCAGTTTTGACAATGGGGGGACCCAGTACTTC.

V usage is TRBV28 and J usage is TRBJ1-5; possibly TRBD1 for D (5 bases). Germline V CDR1 and CDR2: MDHEN, SYDVKM. The CDR3 length is 13 residues. V lost 6 bases to trimming and J lost 4 bases, with 10 bases between them. CDR3 sequence reads: CASRRGGNQPQHF. CDR3 sequence (DNA): TGTGCCAGCAGGCGCGGGGGGAATCAGCCCCAGCATTTT.

Many counts were recorded for this clonotype. This rearrangement joins TRBV20-1 to TRBJ1-6, with 7 bases that match TRBD1. This CDR3 contains 16 residues. With 7 bases clipped from V and 1 base from J, the junction kept 10 bases outside the gene matches. Germline V lookup: CDR1 DFQATT, CDR2 SNEGSKA (reference sequence). Written as DNA, the CDR3 is TGCAGTGTTAGGACAGGAGGGGGTTCCTATAATTCACCCCTCCACTTT. This sequence encodes CSVRTGGGSYNSPLHF.

In this sample, this clonotype turned up many times. The rearrangement uses TRBV6-1 and TRBJ1-4, with TRBD1 matching 8 bases. CDR3 length: 16 amino acids. Unmatched junction bases numbered 9, after V lost 1 base and J lost 8 bases. Germline-derived CDR1 and CDR2 are MNHNS and SASEGT. DNA for the CDR3: TGTGCCAGCAGTGAAGAGGCCGGGACAGGTCTCGAAAAACTGTTTTTT. This sequence encodes CASSEEAGTGLEKLFF.

This rearrangement joins TRBV28 to TRBJ2-5; no definite D call. CDR3 length: 12 residues. V lost 8 bases and J 1 base, leaving 8 bases between the germline ends. CDR1 is MDHEN, CDR2 SYDVKM, per germline. The CDR3 protein is CASAVGQETQYF. In DNA, the CDR3 is TGTGCCAGCGCTGTAGGCCAAGAGACCCAGTACTTC. Supplemented by reference TRBV28 and TRBJ2-5, the full variable domain reads DVKVTQSSRYLVKRTGEKVFLECVQDMDHENMFWYRQDPGLGLRLIYFSYDVKMKEKGDIPEGYSVSREKKERFSLILESASTNQTSMYLCASAVGQETQYFGPGTRLLVL.

The rearrangement links TRBV20-1 to TRBJ1-1, with TRBD1 matching 12 bases. This CDR3 contains 15 residues. Trimming took 2 bases from V and 6 from J; bases not matched to a gene: 7. The germline V gene encodes CDR1 DFQATT and CDR2 SNEGSKA (reference sequence). CDR3 protein: CSARFPGQGAAEAFF. DNA for the CDR3: TGCAGTGCTAGATTTCCGGGACAGGGGGCCGCTGAAGCTTTCTTT.